A selection of T cell receptor beta chains follows, all from one sample in a study of metastatic and nonmetastatic thyroid tumors. TCRdb re-called the PCR reads through MiXCR. The sample has tens of thousands of clones, approximately 13% seen once. Sequenced input: tumor tissue. These receptors were taken from a female donor with papillary thyroid cancer or a benign thyroid nodule (not recorded which). Some clones in this sample may be carry-over from other donors' samples. Each CDR3 is given with its conserved first and last residue. A D gene is named only where the DNA matches it firmly. Clone size is not always given. Where it is, it says once, few, many or a class for expanded clones.

>few|TRBV24-1|NA|TRBJ1-1
TGTGCCCCCGAGTGGGGAATAAACACTGAAGCTTTCTTT
CAPEWGINTEAFF
>many|TRBV9|TRBD2|TRBJ2-5
TGTGCCAGCAGCGTAGCATCCGGACTAGACCCGCTCGAGACCCAGTACTTC
CASSVASGLDPLETQYF
>many|TRBV27|TRBD2|TRBJ2-1
TGTGCCAGCAGTTTAGGAGGGAGGGCCTTTGGCGAGCAGTTCTTC
CASSLGGRAFGEQFF
>many|TRBV6-5|NA|TRBJ1-3
TGTGCCAGCAGTTACGGCGGCAGCCTACTCTCTGGAAACACCATATATTTT
CASSYGGSLLSGNTIYF
>many|TRBV28|NA|TRBJ1-5
TGTGCCAGCAGTCCCCTCCAAAGGGCAGGCAATCAGCCCCAGCATTTT
CASSPLQRAGNQPQHF
>many|TRBV10-1|TRBD1|TRBJ2-5
TGCGCCAGCAGTAGGACAGGGGAAGAGACCCAGTACTTC
CASSRTGEETQYF
>many|TRBV28|NA|TRBJ1-5
TGTGCCAGCAGTTTAATACAGCCGGGTGGGCCCCAGCATTTT
CASSLIQPGGPQHF
>medium-sized|TRBV5-1|NA|TRBJ1-6
TGCGCCAGCAGCCCCACACCGGACTCACCCCTCCACTTT
CASSPTPDSPLHF
>many|TRBV7-8|NA|TRBJ2-7
TGTGCCAGCAGCTCCATTCTCTCGACCCCAAGCTCCTACGAGCAGTACTTC
CASSSILSTPSSYEQYF
>many|TRBV18|NA|TRBJ1-2
TGTGCCAGCTCACCATTTGAGGGCGGGTCAGATGGCTACACCTTC
CASSPFEGGSDGYTF
>many|TRBV29-1|NA|TRBJ1-1
TGCAGCGTTGTGGGCGAGGGTAACACTGAAGCTTTCTTT
CSVVGEGNTEAFF
>many|TRBV30|NA|TRBJ1-2
TGTGCCTGGAGTGTAGGGAGTAACTATGGCTACACCTTC
CAWSVGSNYGYTF
>NA|TRBV7-6|NA|TRBJ1-1
TGTGCCAGCATCCCAATTATCGGGGCAGGGGCTGAAGCCTTATTT
CASIPIIGAGAEALF
>many|TRBV9|NA|TRBJ2-3
TGTGCCAGCAGCGTTCTTAGCACAGATACGCAGTATTTT
CASSVLSTDTQYF
>many|TRBV20-1|NA|TRBJ2-5
TGCAGTGCTAGAGGTGGATCGACCGGGGAAGAGACCCAGTACTTC
CSARGGSTGEETQYF
>many|TRBV6-1|NA|TRBJ2-4
TGTGCCAGCAGCGGTGGGGTGCACATTCAGTACTTC
CASSGGVHIQYF
>many|TRBV6-1|TRBD1|TRBJ1-2
TGTGCCAGCAGTCTACGACAGGGGATCTATGGCTACACCTTC
CASSLRQGIYGYTF
>many|TRBV27|TRBD2|TRBJ2-2
TGTGCCAGCAGGTCGGGGGGGTATACCGGGGAGCTGTTTTTT
CASRSGGYTGELFF
>many|TRBV7-3|TRBD2|TRBJ2-3
TGTGCCAGCAGGGGACTAAGACTGATCGATGTCACAGATACGCAGTATTTT
CASRGLRLIDVTDTQYF
>few|TRBV3-1|NA|TRBJ2-5
TGTGCCAGCAGCCAAGACATCGCTAGCCAGCGGGAGACCCAGTACTTC
CASSQDIASQRETQYF
>NA|TRBV12-3/TRBV12-4|NA|TRBJ2-7
TGTGCCAGCATTTTAATAGGACCCCACGAGCAGTACTTC
CASILIGPHEQYF
>NA|TRBV6-1|NA|TRBJ2-3
TGTACCAGCACCCTTTCCCCGGGCTCTAGCACAGATACGCAGTATTTT
CTSTLSPGSSTDTQYF
>NA|TRBV7-2|TRBD2|TRBJ2-5
TGTGCCAGCAGCTTATCGAGGGTTTTAAGAGTGGGGGGGGAGACCCAGTACTTC
CASSLSRVLRVGGETQYF
>many|TRBV5-1|TRBD1|TRBJ2-7
TGCGCCAGCAGCTTAAGGACAGGGGGCTTCGACTACGAGCAGTACTTC
CASSLRTGGFDYEQYF
>many|TRBV20-1|TRBD1|TRBJ1-5
TGCAGTGCGGGAAGACAGGGTATGAGTCAGCCCCAGCATTTT
CSAGRQGMSQPQHF
>many|TRBV14|NA|TRBJ1-1
TGTGCCAGCAGCAGGGGGAACACTGAAGCTTTCTTT
CASSRGNTEAFF
>NA|TRBV6-2/TRBV6-3|NA|TRBJ1-1
TGTGCCAGCAATCGAGCGAACACTGAAGCTTTCTTT
CASNRANTEAFF
>many|TRBV30|NA|TRBJ2-3
TGTGCCTGGAGTGCGCCAGGGGAGAGCACAGATACGCAGTATTTT
CAWSAPGESTDTQYF
>many|TRBV27|NA|TRBJ2-1
TGTGCCAGCAGCCCCCGGGGGGCACAGGTGGGGGACAATGAGCAGTTCTTC
CASSPRGAQVGDNEQFF
>many|TRBV18|NA|TRBJ1-1
TGTGCCAGCTCACCGGACGGCGCTGAAGCTTTCTTT
CASSPDGAEAFF
>NA|TRBV5-1|TRBD1|TRBJ1-5
TGCGCCAGCAGCCTAACAGGGGGCGGCAATCAGCCCCAGCATTTT
CASSLTGGGNQPQHF
>many|TRBV7-7|NA|TRBJ2-3
TGTGCTAGCAGCTTTGGAAGCACAGATACGCAGTATTTT
CASSFGSTDTQYF
>many|TRBV6-1|NA|TRBJ2-2
TGTGCCAGCAGGCCTACTCGCGACACCGGGGAGCTGTTTTTT
CASRPTRDTGELFF
>many|TRBV5-6|TRBD2|TRBJ2-3
TGTGCCAGCAGCTTGGCCCGGGAGGTGACAGATACGCAGTATTTT
CASSLAREVTDTQYF
>many|TRBV27|NA|TRBJ2-7
TGTGCCAGCAGCCTCCATTATCAGGAGACTAGCTCCTACGAGCAGTACTTC
CASSLHYQETSSYEQYF
>NA|TRBV28|NA|TRBJ1-6
TGTGCCAGCAGGCCTTTTGACAATAATTCACCCCTCCACTTT
CASRPFDNNSPLHF
>many|TRBV28|NA|TRBJ2-1
TGTGCCAGCAGTGAGGGGGTACAGGCTCAGTTC
CASSEGVQAQF
>NA|TRBV6-1|NA|TRBJ2-6
TGCGCCAGCAGTCAGCAGGGTACCGGGGCCAACGCCCTGACTTTC
CASSQQGTGANALTF
>NA|TRBV5-5|NA|TRBJ1-5
TGTGCCAGCAGTCTTATCCGGGATCAGCCCCAGCATTTT
CASSLIRDQPQHF
>few|TRBV19|NA|TRBJ2-3
TGTGCCAGTACCGAGACGGCGGGAAGAGCAGATACGCAGTATTTT
CASTETAGRADTQYF
>many|TRBV4-1|NA|TRBJ2-7
TGCGCCAGCAGCCAAGTTTCCATGGGACGGCTGAAGTACTTC
CASSQVSMGRLKYF